These 22 T cell receptor beta chains were sequenced from one sample in a study of OX40 agonist ivuxolimab in advanced cancers. Profiled with immunoSEQ multiplex PCR; TCRdb holds only in-frame clones, not every one. This sample has 50,000 to 75,000 clones, with 91% found just once. The material was CD4+ or CD8+ T cells sorted from blood, obtained in a trial of the OX40 agonist ivuxolimab. The receptors here all came from an adult with an advanced solid tumor such as melanoma, head and neck, liver or kidney cancer.

This chain joins TRBV9 and TRBJ2-7, with TRBD1 as a possible D gene (7 bases). The length of the CDR3 is 15 residues. The V end lost 3 bases, the J end lost 6 bases, and 19 bases lay between the germline ends. Germline-derived CDR1 and CDR2 are SGDLS and YYNGEE. CDR3 DNA sequence: TGTGCCAGCAGCGAGGGGGCCCGGAGGAGGGCCGAGCAGTACTTC. Translation: CASSEGARRRAEQYF.

This clone came up once. CDR3 sequence reads: CASSAPGRSLLAGGYEQYF. CDR3 bases: TGCGCCAGCAGCGCTCCCGGGCGGTCATTACTAGCGGGAGGCTACGAGCAGTACTTC. The rearrangement links TRBV4-1 to TRBJ2-7, with 12 bases that match TRBD2. V shed 5 bases and J 3 bases; nucleotides not matched to a gene: 17. From germline, CDR1 is MGHRA and CDR2 YSYEKL. This CDR3 has 19 amino acids.

The J gene is TRBJ2-5, the V gene TRBV14; D could derive from TRBD1 or TRBD2 (5 bases each). Germline assignment: CDR1 SGHDN and CDR2 FVKESK. The CDR3 runs to 14 residues. Trimming removed 0 bases at V and 6 bases at J, with 11 bases between. This chain's CDR3 is CASSQDGGKKTQYF. The DNA for the CDR3 is TGTGCCAGCAGCCAAGATGGGGGAAAGAAGACCCAGTACTTC.

This CDR3 reads CASNRDLANEKLFF. Here the CDR3 DNA reads TGTGCCAGCAACCGGGACTTGGCTAATGAAAAACTGTTTTTT. V is TRBV5-6 and J is TRBJ1-4; D is possibly TRBD1 (5 bases). Germline V gene data show CDR1 as SGHDT and CDR2 as YYEEEE. Trimming shortened V by 6 bases and J by 3 bases, and 12 bases separated the two germline ends. This CDR3 comprises 14 residues.

The V gene is TRBV6-4, the J gene TRBJ2-7; 7 bases fit TRBD1. Germline CDR1 and CDR2: MRHNA and SNTAGT. The V and J ends lost 11 bases and 3 bases, in that order; junction bases with no gene match: 16. This CDR3 contains 15 residues. The CDR3 loop reads CALTIARDSFYEQYF. DNA of the CDR3: TGTGCCCTTACCATAGCCCGGGACAGCTTCTACGAGCAGTACTTC.

The rearrangement links TRBV18 to TRBJ1-1, with 9 bases identical to TRBD1. Germline V gene sequence: CDR1 KGHSH, CDR2 LQKENI. After removal of 2 bases from V and 7 bases from J, the junction contained 5 bases not matched to a gene. The CDR3 sequence is 14 residues long. The CDR3 spells CASSPAGQGNEAFF. The CDR3 coding sequence is TGTGCCAGCTCACCAGCGGGACAGGGTAATGAAGCTTTCTTT.

The rearrangement joins TRBV28 to TRBJ2-4; perhaps D is TRBD1 or TRBD2 (5 bases each). Germline assignment: CDR1 MDHEN and CDR2 SYDVKM. The CDR3 is made up of 15 amino acids. With 4 bases removed from V and 2 bases from J, the gap between germline ends came to 12 bases. The CDR3, as DNA: TGTGCCAGCAGTTCTCCCGGGGCACCCAAAAACATTCAGTACTTC. Translating gives CASSSPGAPKNIQYF.

This clone has more than one count but fewer than ten. The rearrangement links TRBV19 to TRBJ2-2; 7 bases fit TRBD1. The trim removed 7 bases at V and 5 bases at J, leaving 7 bases unmatched. The CDR3 totals 14 residues. CDR1 and CDR2 (germline): LNHDA, SQIVND (reference sequence). The CDR3 region has the DNA TGTGCCAGTACCAGACAGGGACGGACCGGGGAGCTGTTTTTT. Translated: CASTRQGRTGELFF.

The chain combines TRBV5-1 with TRBJ2-7; 7 positions match TRBD2. There are 15 residues in the CDR3. J gave up 0 bases and V 4 bases, and 7 bases lay outside the gene matches. Germline lookup yields CDR1 SGHRS and CDR2 YFSETQ. CDR3 loop: CASSGLGGSSYEQYF. The CDR3 coding sequence is TGCGCCAGCAGCGGCCTCGGGGGGAGCTCCTACGAGCAGTACTTC.

CDR3 loop: CASIDSGTQFSYNEQFF. CDR3 nucleotide sequence: TGTGCCAGCATAGACAGCGGGACCCAATTCTCCTACAATGAGCAGTTCTTC. This rearrangement joins TRBV28 to TRBJ2-1; 7 positions agree with TRBD2. The CDR3 extends over 17 amino acids. J lost 0 bases, V lost 7 bases, and 12 bases had no gene match. Germline V lookup: CDR1 MDHEN, CDR2 SYDVKM.

The rearrangement uses TRBV19 and TRBJ2-2; D remains unclear. The CDR3 is made up of 14 amino acids. Looked up from germline, CDR1 is LNHDA and CDR2 is SQIVND (reference sequence). V lost 4 bases and J lost 2, with 8 bases in between. The CDR3 sequence: CASSKKQNTGELFF. The CDR3 DNA is TGTGCCAGTAGTAAGAAGCAAAACACCGGGGAGCTGTTTTTT.

This clone was seen a single time. V is TRBV7-6 and J is TRBJ2-5; possible D gene TRBD1, 5 bases. V lost 3 bases and J lost 0, with 17 bases in between. This CDR3 has 17 residues. The V gene's germline CDR1 is SGHVS and CDR2 FNYEAQ. This CDR3 reads CASSFGDRQPYQETQYF. CDR3 coding DNA: TGTGCCAGCAGCTTCGGAGACAGACAGCCGTACCAAGAGACCCAGTACTTC.

The V call is TRBV5-1, the J call TRBJ2-7, with TRBD1 identical over 7 bases. This CDR3 has 15 residues. CDR1 SGHRS and CDR2 YFSETQ come from the germline V gene. Trimming took 0 bases from V and 3 from J; bases not matched to a gene: 6. The CDR3 coding sequence is TGCGCCAGCAGCTTGGAGACAGGGACGGTCTACGAGCAGTACTTC. Translation gives CASSLETGTVYEQYF.

The rearrangement uses TRBV28 and TRBJ1-5, with a tentative D call TRBD1 (6 bases). Between the trimmed V and J ends, which lost 7 bases and 2 bases, there was a span of 18 bases. The germline V gene has CDR1 MDHEN and CDR2 SYDVKM. The CDR3 is 16 amino acids. The CDR3 coding sequence is TGTGCCAGCAAACCCCGGGGGGCGGCGGGCAATCAGCCCCAGCATTTT. It codes for CASKPRGAAGNQPQHF.

This clone has only one observation. The V and J genes are TRBV2 and TRBJ2-3, with 12 positions matching TRBD2. V lost 7 bases and J lost 4; bases outside the gene matches: 6. This CDR3 has 15 amino acids. The germline CDR1 and CDR2 sequences are SNHLY and FYNNEI. CDR3 coding DNA: TGTGCCAGCAAACTGACTAGCGGGAGCGCAGATACGCAGTATTTT. This translates into CASKLTSGSADTQYF.

This rearrangement joins TRBV5-6 to TRBJ1-4; D remains unclear. V was trimmed by 10 bases and J by 6 bases, leaving 10 bases between them. This CDR3 has 11 amino acids. The germline V gene has CDR1 SGHDT and CDR2 YYEEEE. This CDR3 reads CAHAWYEKLFF. CDR3 nucleotides: TGTGCCCATGCTTGGTATGAAAAACTGTTTTTT.

The chain is built from TRBV15 and TRBJ1-1; D not certain. V lost 5 bases, J lost 2 bases, and 12 bases lay in between. The CDR3 contains 14 residues. Germline CDR1 reads LNHNV; CDR2 reads YYDKDF (reference sequence). For the CDR3, the DNA is TGTGCCACCAGCGCAAGGAGGGCTAACACTGAAGCTTTCTTT. The encoded protein is CATSARRANTEAFF.

The V and J genes are TRBV30 and TRBJ1-6; 8 nucleotides line up with TRBD1. The germline gives CDR1 GTSNPN, CDR2 SVGIG (reference sequence). The CDR3 length is 14 residues. Trimming removed 4 bases from V and 7 bases from J; junction bases left unmatched: 6. DNA of the CDR3: TGTGCCTGGAACCCGACAGGGGAGAATTCACCCCTCCACTTT. It translates to CAWNPTGENSPLHF.

The count of this clone is one. The chain joins TRBV7-9 to TRBJ2-7; D may be TRBD1 or TRBD2 (6 bases each). V was trimmed by 10 bases and J by 0 bases, leaving 13 bases between them. CDR1 and CDR2 from the germline V gene are SEHNR and FQNEAQ (reference sequence). The CDR3 runs to 13 residues. The CDR3, as DNA: TGTGCCATCCGGGGGCTTAGCTCCTACGAGCAGTACTTC. This gives the protein CAIRGLSSYEQYF.

This clone was recorded once. This chain links TRBV19 with TRBJ2-2; D remains unclear. V was clipped by 3 bases and J by 0 bases, with 8 bases between them. Germline V lookup: CDR1 LNHDA, CDR2 SQIVND (reference sequence). The CDR3 covers 15 residues. The CDR3 bases are TGTGCCAGTAGTATTAGGGTATCGAACACCGGGGAGCTGTTTTTT. As protein: CASSIRVSNTGELFF.

The chain has TRBV30 and TRBJ2-5, with TRBD1 as a possible D gene (5 bases). Germline V gives CDR1 GTSNPN, CDR2 SVGIG (reference sequence). The CDR3 is 13 amino acids. V lost 3 bases, J lost 5 bases, and 13 bases lay in between. CDR3 in DNA: TGTGCCTGGAGCGAAAGACAGTGGGAGACCCAGTACTTC. This encodes CAWSERQWETQYF.

CDR3 sequence: CASSRGQAETQYF. The CDR3 DNA follows: TGTGCCAGCAGCAGGGGACAGGCGGAGACCCAGTACTTC. This rearrangement joins TRBV7-3 to TRBJ2-5; 8 positions match TRBD1. The germline V gene has CDR1 SGHTA and CDR2 FQGTGA. V gave up 5 bases and J gave up 5 bases; unmatched junction bases: 4. The CDR3 is 13 residues long. The variable domain in full, completed from reference TRBV7-3 and TRBJ2-5, reads GAGVSQTPSNKVTEKGKYVELRCDPISGHTALYWYRQSLGQGPEFLIYFQGTGAADDSGLPNDRFFAVRPEGSVSTLKIQRTERGDSAVYLCASSRGQAETQYFGPGTRLLVL.